This T cell receptor (beta chain) was recovered during a study of T cell repertoires in cytomegalovirus infection. Study observations and caveats: Identification of carriers of CMV plus the relevant HLA was performed using cumulative public TCR beta family frequency. Across the ex vivo response, the dominant clonotypes were HLA-C-restricted CMV-specific TCR beta clonotypes.

TCRdb re-called the reads through MiXCR, storing one row per CDR3 protein. The sample lists 200,000 to 300,000 distinct CDR3 sequences, roughly an eighth seen once, with 1.5% to 2% in the top ten. V lost 4 bases to trimming and J lost 6 bases; unmatched junction nucleotides: 3. Germline CDR1 is LGHNA and CDR2 is YNFKEQ. The CDR3 contains 13 residues. This clonotype was observed many times. The antigen is undetermined. Sequenced: PBMCs. This receptor was identified in a human donor in good health (CMV status not recorded). Some clones in this sample may be carry-over from other donors' samples. The rearrangement uses TRBV4-2 and TRBJ2-3; 8 bases match TRBD2. The CDR3 sequence is CASSLSSGDTQYF. The CDR3 DNA follows: TGTGCCAGCAGCCTTTCTAGCGGGGATACGCAGTATTTT.